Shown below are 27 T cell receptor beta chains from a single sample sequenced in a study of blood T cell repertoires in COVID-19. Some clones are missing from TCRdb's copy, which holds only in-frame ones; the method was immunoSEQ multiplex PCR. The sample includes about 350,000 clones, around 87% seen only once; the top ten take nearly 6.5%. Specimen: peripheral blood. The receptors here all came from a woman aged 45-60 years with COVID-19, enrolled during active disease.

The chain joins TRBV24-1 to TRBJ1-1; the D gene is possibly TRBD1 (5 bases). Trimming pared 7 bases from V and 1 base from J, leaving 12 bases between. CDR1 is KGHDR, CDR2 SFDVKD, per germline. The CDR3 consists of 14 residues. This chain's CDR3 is CATRESGPNTEAFF. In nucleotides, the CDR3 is TGTGCCACCAGGGAATCAGGGCCGAACACTGAAGCTTTCTTT.

The CDR3 nucleotides are TGTGCCAGCAGCCTCATGTACGGGCCCGGGACTAGCGGCTACGAGCAGTACTTC. Amino acid sequence: CASSLMYGPGTSGYEQYF. This chain connects TRBV3-1 (or the pseudogene TRBV3-2) to TRBJ2-7; 11 nucleotides align to TRBD2. V shed 4 bases and J 3 bases; nucleotides not matched to a gene: 14. CDR3 length: 18 amino acids. Germline loops: CDR1 LGHDT, CDR2 YNNKEL (reference sequence).

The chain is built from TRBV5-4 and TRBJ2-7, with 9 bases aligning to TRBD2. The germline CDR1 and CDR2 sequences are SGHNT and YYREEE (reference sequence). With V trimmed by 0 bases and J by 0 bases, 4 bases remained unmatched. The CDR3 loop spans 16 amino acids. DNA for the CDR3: TGTGCCAGCAGCTTGGAGGCGGGAGGGAACTCCTACGAGCAGTACTTC. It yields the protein CASSLEAGGNSYEQYF.

The CDR3 nucleotides are TGTGCCAGCAGCTTCTCCCACGGGAGGGCGGGGGATGAGCAGTTCTTC. It codes for CASSFSHGRAGDEQFF. The V gene is TRBV7-2, the J gene TRBJ2-1; TRBD2 matches 8 bases. Germline CDR1 and CDR2: SGHTA and FQGNSA. CDR3 length: 16 residues. Germline trimming cut 3 bases from V and 8 bases from J; bases unmatched to any gene: 12.

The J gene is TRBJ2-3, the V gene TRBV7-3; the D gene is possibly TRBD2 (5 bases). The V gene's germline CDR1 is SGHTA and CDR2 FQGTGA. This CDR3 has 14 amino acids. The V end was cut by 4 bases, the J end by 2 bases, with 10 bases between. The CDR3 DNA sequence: TGTGCCAGCAGCTCCGGACTGCTCACAGATACGCAGTATTTT. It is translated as CASSSGLLTDTQYF. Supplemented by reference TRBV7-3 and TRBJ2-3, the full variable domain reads GAGVSQTPSNKVTEKGKYVELRCDPISGHTALYWYRQSLGQGPEFLIYFQGTGAADDSGLPNDRFFAVRPEGSVSTLKIQRTERGDSAVYLCASSSGLLTDTQYFGPGTRLTVL.

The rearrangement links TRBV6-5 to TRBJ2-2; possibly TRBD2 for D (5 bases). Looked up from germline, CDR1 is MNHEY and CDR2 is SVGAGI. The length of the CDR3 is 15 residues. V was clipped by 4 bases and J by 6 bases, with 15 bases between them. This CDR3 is CASSLRTPVSGELFF. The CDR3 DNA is TGTGCCAGCAGTTTAAGGACTCCAGTCTCCGGGGAGCTGTTTTTT.

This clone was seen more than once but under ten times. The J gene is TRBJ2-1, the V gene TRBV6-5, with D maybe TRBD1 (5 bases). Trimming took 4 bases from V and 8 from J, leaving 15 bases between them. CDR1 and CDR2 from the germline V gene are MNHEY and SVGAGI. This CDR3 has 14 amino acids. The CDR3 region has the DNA TGTGCCAGCAGTTTACCAGGGTCGGTCGATGAGCAGTTCTTC. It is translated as CASSLPGSVDEQFF.

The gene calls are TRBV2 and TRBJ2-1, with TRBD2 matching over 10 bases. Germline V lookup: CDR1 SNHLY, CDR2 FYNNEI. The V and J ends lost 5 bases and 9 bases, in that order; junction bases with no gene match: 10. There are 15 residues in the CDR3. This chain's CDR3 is CASSIKAGGQGEQFF. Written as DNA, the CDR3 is TGTGCCAGCAGTATAAAAGCGGGAGGGCAGGGTGAGCAGTTCTTC.

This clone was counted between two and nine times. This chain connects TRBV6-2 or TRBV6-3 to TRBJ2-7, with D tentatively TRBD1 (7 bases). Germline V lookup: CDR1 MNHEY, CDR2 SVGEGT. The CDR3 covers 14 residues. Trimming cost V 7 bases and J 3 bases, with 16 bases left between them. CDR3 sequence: CASIPTGRNYEQYF. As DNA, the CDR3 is TGTGCCAGCATCCCGACAGGGAGGAACTACGAGCAGTACTTC.

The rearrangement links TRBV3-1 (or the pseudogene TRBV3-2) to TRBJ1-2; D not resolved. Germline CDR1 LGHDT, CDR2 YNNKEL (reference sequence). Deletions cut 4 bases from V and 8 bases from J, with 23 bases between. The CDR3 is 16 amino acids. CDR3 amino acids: CASSRAREQGFGGYTF. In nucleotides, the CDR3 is TGTGCCAGCAGCCGGGCCCGGGAGCAAGGGTTTGGGGGCTACACCTTC.

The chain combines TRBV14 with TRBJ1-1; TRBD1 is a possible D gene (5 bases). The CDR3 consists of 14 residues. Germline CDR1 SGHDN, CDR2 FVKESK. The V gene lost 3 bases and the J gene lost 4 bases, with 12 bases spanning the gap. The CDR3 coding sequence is TGTGCCAGCAGCCAGGGACTCCTGGCCACTGAAGCTTTCTTT. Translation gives CASSQGLLATEAFF.

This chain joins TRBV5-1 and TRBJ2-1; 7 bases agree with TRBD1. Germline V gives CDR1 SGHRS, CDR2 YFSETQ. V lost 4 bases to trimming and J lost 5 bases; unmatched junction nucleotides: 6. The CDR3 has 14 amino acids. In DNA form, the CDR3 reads TGCGCCAGCAGCGGACAGGCCTCTAACAATGAGCAGTTCTTC. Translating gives CASSGQASNNEQFF.

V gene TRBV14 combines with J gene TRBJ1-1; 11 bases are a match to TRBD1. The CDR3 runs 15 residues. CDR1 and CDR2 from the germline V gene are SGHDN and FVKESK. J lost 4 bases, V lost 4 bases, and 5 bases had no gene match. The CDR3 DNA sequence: TGTGCCAGCAGCCCTCTAGGGACAGGGGGCACTGAAGCTTTCTTT. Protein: CASSPLGTGGTEAFF. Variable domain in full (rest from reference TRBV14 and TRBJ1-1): EAGVTQFPSHSVIEKGQTVTLRCDPISGHDNLYWYRRVMGKEIKFLLHFVKESKQDESGMPNNRFLAERTGGTYSTLKVQPAELEDSGVYFCASSPLGTGGTEAFFGQGTRLTVV.

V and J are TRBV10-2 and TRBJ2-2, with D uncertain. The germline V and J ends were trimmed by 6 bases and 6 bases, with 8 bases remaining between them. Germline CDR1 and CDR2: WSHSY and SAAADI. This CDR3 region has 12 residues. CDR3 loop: CASRSFSGELFF. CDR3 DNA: TGCGCCAGCAGGTCGTTTTCCGGGGAGCTGTTTTTT.

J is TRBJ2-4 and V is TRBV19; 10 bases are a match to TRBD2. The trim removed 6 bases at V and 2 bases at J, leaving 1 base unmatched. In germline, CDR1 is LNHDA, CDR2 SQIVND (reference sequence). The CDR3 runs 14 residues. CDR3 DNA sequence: TGTGCCAGTAGACTAGCGGGAACCAAAAACATTCAGTACTTC. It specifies CASRLAGTKNIQYF.

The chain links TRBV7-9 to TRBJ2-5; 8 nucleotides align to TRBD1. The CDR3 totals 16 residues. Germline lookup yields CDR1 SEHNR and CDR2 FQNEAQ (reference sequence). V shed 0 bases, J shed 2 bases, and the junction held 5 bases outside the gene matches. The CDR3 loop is CASSLAGQGGQETQYF. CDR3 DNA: TGTGCCAGCAGCTTAGCTGGACAGGGTGGACAAGAGACCCAGTACTTC.

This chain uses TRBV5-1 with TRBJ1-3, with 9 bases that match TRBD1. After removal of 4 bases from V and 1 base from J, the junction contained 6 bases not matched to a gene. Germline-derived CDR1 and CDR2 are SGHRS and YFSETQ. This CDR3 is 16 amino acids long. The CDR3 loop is CASSISGTGSGNTIYF. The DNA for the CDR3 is TGCGCCAGCAGCATCTCCGGGACAGGGTCTGGAAACACCATATATTTT.

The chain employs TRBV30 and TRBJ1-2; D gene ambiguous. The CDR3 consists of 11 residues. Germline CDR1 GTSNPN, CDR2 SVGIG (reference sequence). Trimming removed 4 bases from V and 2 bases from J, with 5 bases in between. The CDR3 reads CAWNGNYGYTF. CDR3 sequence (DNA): TGTGCCTGGAACGGGAACTATGGCTACACCTTC.

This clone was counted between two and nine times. CDR3 protein: CASSMSGNTEAFF. For the CDR3, the DNA is TGTGCCAGTAGTATGTCAGGGAACACTGAAGCTTTCTTT. The genes are TRBV19 and TRBJ1-1; D is undetermined. V dropped 3 bases and J dropped 1 base, with 6 bases sitting between them. This CDR3 region has 13 residues. CDR1 is LNHDA, CDR2 SQIVND, per germline (reference sequence).

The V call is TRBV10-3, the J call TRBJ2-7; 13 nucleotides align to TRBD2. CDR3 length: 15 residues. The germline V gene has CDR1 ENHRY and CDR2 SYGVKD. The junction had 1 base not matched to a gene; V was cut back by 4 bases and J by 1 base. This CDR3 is CAISVGLAGSYEQYF. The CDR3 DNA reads TGTGCCATCAGTGTGGGACTAGCGGGATCCTACGAGCAGTACTTC.

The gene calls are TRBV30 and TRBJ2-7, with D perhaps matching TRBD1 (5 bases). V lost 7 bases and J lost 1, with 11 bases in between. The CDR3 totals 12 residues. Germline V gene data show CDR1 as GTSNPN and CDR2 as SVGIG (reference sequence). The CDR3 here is CALKGLSYEQYF. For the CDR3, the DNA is TGTGCCTTAAAGGGGTTGTCCTACGAGCAGTACTTC.

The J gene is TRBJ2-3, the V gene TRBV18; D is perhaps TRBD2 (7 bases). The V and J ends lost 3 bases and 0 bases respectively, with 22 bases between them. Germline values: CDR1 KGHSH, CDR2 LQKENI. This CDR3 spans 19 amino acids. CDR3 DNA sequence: TGTGCCAGCTCACCCCCGGGGAGCGGGACATCACCTAGCACAGATACGCAGTATTTT. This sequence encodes CASSPPGSGTSPSTDTQYF.

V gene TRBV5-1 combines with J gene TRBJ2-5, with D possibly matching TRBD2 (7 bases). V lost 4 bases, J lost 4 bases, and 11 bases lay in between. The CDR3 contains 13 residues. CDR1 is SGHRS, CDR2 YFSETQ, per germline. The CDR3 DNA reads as TGCGCCAGCAGCCGAGGGGGGGCAGAGACCCAGTACTTC. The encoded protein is CASSRGGAETQYF.

The CDR3 DNA follows: TGTGCCAGCAGCCGAGGGGACAGGGCAAGCTCCGGGGAGCTGTTTTTT. This translates into CASSRGDRASSGELFF. The rearrangement joins TRBV6-2 or TRBV6-3 to TRBJ2-2, with TRBD1 matching 9 bases. CDR3 size: 16 residues. Germline CDR1 and CDR2: MNHEY and SVGEGT. Trimming removed 6 bases from V and 6 bases from J; junction bases left unmatched: 11.

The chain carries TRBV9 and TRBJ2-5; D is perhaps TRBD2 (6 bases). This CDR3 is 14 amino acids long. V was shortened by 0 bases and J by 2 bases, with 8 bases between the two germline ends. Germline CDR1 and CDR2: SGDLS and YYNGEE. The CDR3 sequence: CASSVELAQETQYF. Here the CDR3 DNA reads TGTGCCAGCAGCGTAGAGCTAGCGCAAGAGACCCAGTACTTC.

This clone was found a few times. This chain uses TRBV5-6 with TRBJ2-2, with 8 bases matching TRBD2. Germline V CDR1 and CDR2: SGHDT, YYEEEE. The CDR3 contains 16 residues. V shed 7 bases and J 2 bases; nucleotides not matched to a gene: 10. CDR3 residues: CASFSRREVNTGELFF. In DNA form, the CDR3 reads TGTGCCAGCTTCTCGCGGCGGGAGGTAAACACCGGGGAGCTGTTTTTT.

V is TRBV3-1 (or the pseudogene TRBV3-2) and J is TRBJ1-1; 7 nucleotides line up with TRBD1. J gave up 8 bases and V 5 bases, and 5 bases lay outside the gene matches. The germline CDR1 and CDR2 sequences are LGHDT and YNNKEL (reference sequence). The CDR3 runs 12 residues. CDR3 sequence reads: CASSVSQGEAFF. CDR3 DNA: TGTGCCAGCAGCGTCTCACAGGGGGAAGCTTTCTTT.